This T cell receptor beta chain appears in the sequencing data of a study of shared clonotypes between healthy human individuals. Findings and limits, study-wide: As a rule, naive subsets had a larger estimated richness than memory subsets. Tissue TCR repertoires likely differ from these blood-only repertoires.

Regarding this clone: Its matching antigen is unknown.

Free of recent acute infections or vaccinations, the donors were healthy HIV-negative adults. The V gene lost 4 bases and the J gene lost 4 bases, with 11 bases spanning the gap. Germline values: CDR1 MNHNY, CDR2 SVGAGI (reference sequence). The CDR3 runs 13 residues. Measured with immunoSEQ multiplex PCR; TCRdb has only the in-frame clones, and not every one. The table lists roughly 1,600,000 clones, just under 99% of them singletons. The sample consisted of naive CD4+ T cells sorted from blood. The subset denotes: CD45RA+ positively selected. J is TRBJ2-7 and V is TRBV6-6, with D possibly TRBD1 on 6 matching bases. The source of this sequence is a man aged 30 to 39 in good health. This chain's CDR3 is CASSWGHPYEQYF. CDR3 nucleotide sequence: TGTGCCAGCAGTTGGGGACATCCTTACGAGCAGTACTTC.